The following is a TCR beta chain sequence with its context. Its cognate antigen has yet to be identified. Base qualities are not at hand, and no much larger clone is one base apart. Receptors were amplified or captured by 5' RACE. Sequencing was carried out with an Illumina HiSeq 2000. Template switching added a universal primer binding site, and the final cDNA carried a unique molecular identifier that allowed TCR cDNA molecules to be counted accurately. Specific primers in the conserved constant-segment region were used to synthesize first-strand cDNA for TCR alpha and beta chains. To control for contamination, each cDNA library was double barcoded with a SMART-Mk sample barcode plus Illumina barcodes. TruSeq adapter sequences, together with Illumina sample barcodes, were added in two successive PCR steps. TCR alpha and beta cDNA libraries were sequenced on the Illumina HiSeq platform with custom primers. The paper's data handling went like this. Unique molecular identifiers were extracted from raw reads with MiGEC, and CDR3 positions were determined with MiXCR. For each individual, recombination models were inferred using an EM algorithm with the repgenHMM and IGoR tools. The analysis of shared clonotypes was done with the tcR package in R, with sharing normalized by the product of cloneset sizes. To study raw recombination free of thymic and clonal selection effects, out-of-frame nonproductive sequences were analyzed. TCRdb reran the public reads through fastp at Q25 and MiXCR, keeping productive beta chains. Merged by CDR3 protein, the rows form single entries marked with the most common genes and DNA. TCRdb's processing, not the authors' own work, is the source of the V and J calls. Counted in this sample were around 1.7 million distinct CDR3 sequences; about 31% of them appeared once. The ten biggest clones cover about 0.27% of the sample.

All donors were healthy Caucasians. The CDR3 sequence holds 13 residues, the cysteine and phenylalanine included. The only DNA kept is the CDR3, 39 bases in frame from the first base. V is reduced by 3 bases and J by 4 bases, leaving a spacing of 7 bases between them. The germline V gene (reference sequence) gives CDR1 as LNHDA and CDR2 as SQIVND. This specimen comes from a study of identical twins (dated by TCRdb to 2015 to 2016). Some background on the complete study: To test whether fetal clonotypes persist, the study used deep sequencing on TCR alpha and beta repertoires from monozygotic twins, unrelated adults of various ages, and cord blood. To rule out contamination, the twin experiments were replicated at different times with different library preparation protocols. What the authors observed across the whole study: Out-of-frame TCR alpha sharing in monozygotic twins was systematically underestimated by recombination models, whereas sharing between unrelated individuals was in agreement with the recombination models. Compared with coincidental sharing between unrelated individuals, out-of-frame TCR alpha sequences shared between twins showed an excess of sequences with low generation probability. Invariant T cells such as MAIT and iNKT could partly confound zero-insertion analyses, although diverse VJ usage argued against such confounding for most clonotypes. The excess sharing between twins in beta out-of-frame sequences was weaker because fewer shared sequences reduced the signal-to-noise ratio. Because the same donors could not be followed over many years, the conclusions depended on cross-sectional statistical analysis. Fewer insertions were carried by abundant cord blood beta clonotypes; a weaker similar trend was observed in young adult naive repertoires, while no such trend was observed in memory repertoires.

The receptor's source is a newborn girl in good health. The sequencing sample was made of cord blood. Recombination linked TRBV19 to TRBJ2-1, with TRBD1 tentatively as D gene (5 bases match). This receptor carries the CDR3 CASSIRGYNEQFF. In nucleotide form, the sequence is TGTGCCAGTAGTATTAGGGGTTACAATGAGCAGTTCTTC.